This record looks at one T cell receptor (beta chain) sequence and its context. This entry belongs to a study of blood T cell repertoires in COVID-19. In the study overall: Acute-phase and convalescent COVID-19 samples originated in the United States, Italy and Spain. The cDNA or gDNA used as material had been derived from T cells, B-cell-depleted T cells, or PBMCs.

The CDR3 length is 13 residues. Germline CDR1 is SGHTA and CDR2 is FQGNSA. V was pared by 5 bases and J by 4 bases, with 11 bases between. In the original processing: Reference gene primer amplification gave nucleated cell count estimates. Clones were sequenced by immunoSEQ multiplex PCR, and TCRdb holds only the in-frame ones, with some missing. V and J calls and clone size come straight from that table; D and trimming were deduced from the DNA. The repertoire holds some 290,000 clones, with roughly 87% as singletons. The chain joins TRBV7-2 to TRBJ1-2; D not resolved. The specimen sequenced was peripheral blood. This clonotype was sampled from a woman aged 45-65 years who had recovered from COVID-19. The CDR3 coding sequence is TGTGCCAGCAGCCGTGAACTAATCTATGGCTACACCTTC. Translated: CASSRELIYGYTF.